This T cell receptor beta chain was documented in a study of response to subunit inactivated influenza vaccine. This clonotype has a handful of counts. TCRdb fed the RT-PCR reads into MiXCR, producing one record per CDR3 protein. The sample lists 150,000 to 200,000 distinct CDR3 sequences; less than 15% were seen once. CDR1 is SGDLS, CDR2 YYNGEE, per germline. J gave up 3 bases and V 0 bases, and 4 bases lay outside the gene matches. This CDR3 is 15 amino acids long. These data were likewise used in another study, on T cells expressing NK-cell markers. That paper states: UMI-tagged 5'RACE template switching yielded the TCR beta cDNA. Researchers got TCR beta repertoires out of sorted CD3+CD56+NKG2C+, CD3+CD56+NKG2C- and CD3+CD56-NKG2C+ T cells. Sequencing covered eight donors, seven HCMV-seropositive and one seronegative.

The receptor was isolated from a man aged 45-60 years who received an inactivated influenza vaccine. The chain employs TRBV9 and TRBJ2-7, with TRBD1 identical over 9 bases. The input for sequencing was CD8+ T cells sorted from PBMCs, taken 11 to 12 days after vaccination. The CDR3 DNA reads TGTGCCAGCAGCGTAGGTGTGGGACAGGGCTACGAGCAGTACTTC. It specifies CASSVGVGQGYEQYF.